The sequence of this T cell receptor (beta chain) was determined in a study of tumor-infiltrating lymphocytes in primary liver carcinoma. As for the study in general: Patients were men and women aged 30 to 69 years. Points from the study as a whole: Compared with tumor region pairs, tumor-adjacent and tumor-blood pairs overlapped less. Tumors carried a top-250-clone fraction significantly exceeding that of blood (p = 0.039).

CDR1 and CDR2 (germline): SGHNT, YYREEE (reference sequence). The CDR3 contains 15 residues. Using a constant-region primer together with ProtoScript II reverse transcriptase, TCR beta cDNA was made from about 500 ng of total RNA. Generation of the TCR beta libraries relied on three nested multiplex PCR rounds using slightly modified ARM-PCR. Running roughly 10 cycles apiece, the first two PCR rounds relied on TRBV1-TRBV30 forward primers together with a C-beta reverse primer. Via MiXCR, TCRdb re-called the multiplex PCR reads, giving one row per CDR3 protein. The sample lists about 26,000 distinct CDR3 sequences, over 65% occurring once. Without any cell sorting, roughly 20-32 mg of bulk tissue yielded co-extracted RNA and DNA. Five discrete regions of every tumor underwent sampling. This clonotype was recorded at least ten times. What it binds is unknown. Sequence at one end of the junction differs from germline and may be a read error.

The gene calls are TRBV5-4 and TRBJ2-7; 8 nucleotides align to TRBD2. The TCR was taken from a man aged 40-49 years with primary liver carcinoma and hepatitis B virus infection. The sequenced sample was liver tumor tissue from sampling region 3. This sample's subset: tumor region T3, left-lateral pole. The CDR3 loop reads CASSPGLAETHEQYF. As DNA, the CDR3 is TGCGCCAGCAGCCCTGGACTAGCCGAAACCCACGAGCAGTACTTC. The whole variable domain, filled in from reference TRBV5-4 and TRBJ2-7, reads ETGVTQSPTHLIKTRGQQVTLRCSSQSGHNTVSWYQQALGQGPQFIFQYYREEENGRGNFPPRFSGLQFPNYSSELNVNALELDDSALYLCASSPGLAETHEQYFGPGTRLTVT.